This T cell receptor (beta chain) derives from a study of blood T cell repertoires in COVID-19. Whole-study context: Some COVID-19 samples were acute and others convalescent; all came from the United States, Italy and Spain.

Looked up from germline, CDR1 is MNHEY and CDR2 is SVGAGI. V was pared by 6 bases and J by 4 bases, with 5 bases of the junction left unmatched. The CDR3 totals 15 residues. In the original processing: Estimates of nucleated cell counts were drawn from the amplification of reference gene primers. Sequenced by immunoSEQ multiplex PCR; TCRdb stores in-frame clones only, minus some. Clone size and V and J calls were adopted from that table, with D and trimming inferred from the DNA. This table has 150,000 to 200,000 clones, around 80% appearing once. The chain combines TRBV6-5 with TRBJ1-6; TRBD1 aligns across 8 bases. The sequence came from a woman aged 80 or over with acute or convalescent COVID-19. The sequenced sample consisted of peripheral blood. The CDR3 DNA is TGTGCCAGCAGACGCCGACAGGGGTATAATTCACCCCTCCACTTT. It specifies CASRRRQGYNSPLHF.